The clone carrying this T cell receptor beta chain was detected only a few times. Its antigen is unknown. The data belong to a study of siplizumab effects on memory and regulatory T cells. Study-wide results and caveats: Among sequences traceable to unstimulated CD4+ memory cells, alloreactive ones were significantly reduced by siplizumab. Major contributors to the alloresponse seemed to be naive T cells, which also appeared more diverse than memory cells. Whether the proliferating Tregs (from siplizumab cultures) were suppressive was not confirmed.

Around 96,000 TCR templates underwent assay in each sample. Sequencing used immunoSEQ multiplex PCR; TCRdb keeps in-frame clones, though not all of them. The sample holds fewer than 130,000 clones, roughly 90% seen once. The CDR3 covers 13 residues. Trimming took off 4 bases at V and 5 bases at J, with 12 bases between the two ends. CDR1 is GTSNPN, CDR2 SVGIG, per germline (reference sequence). The sequencing input was CD4+ T cells sorted from blood. The clonotype comes from a human donor in good health. This chain connects TRBV30 to TRBJ1-5, with TRBD1 as a possible D gene (6 bases). CDR3: CAWTQQGDQPQHF. CDR3 bases: TGTGCCTGGACGCAACAGGGTGATCAGCCCCAGCATTTT.